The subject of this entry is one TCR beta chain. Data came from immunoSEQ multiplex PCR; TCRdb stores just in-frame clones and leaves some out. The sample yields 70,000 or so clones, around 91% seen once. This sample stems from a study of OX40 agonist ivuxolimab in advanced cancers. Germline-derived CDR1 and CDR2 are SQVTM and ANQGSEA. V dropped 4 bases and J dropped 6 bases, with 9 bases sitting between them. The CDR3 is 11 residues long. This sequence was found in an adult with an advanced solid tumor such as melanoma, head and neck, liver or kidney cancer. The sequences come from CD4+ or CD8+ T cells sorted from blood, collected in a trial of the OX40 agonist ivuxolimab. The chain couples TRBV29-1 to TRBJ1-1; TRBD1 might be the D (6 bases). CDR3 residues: CSVAGAPEAFF. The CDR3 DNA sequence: TGCAGCGTTGCAGGGGCCCCTGAAGCTTTCTTT.